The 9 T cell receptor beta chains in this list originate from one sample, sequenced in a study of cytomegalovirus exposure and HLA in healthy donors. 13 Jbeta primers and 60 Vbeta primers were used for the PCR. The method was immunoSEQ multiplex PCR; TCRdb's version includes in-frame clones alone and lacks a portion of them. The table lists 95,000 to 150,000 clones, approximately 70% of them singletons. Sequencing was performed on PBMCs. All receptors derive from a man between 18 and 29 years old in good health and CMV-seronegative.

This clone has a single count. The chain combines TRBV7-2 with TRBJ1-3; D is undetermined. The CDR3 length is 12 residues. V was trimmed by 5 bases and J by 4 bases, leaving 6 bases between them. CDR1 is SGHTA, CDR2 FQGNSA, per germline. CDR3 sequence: CASSLLGNTIYF. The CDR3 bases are TGTGCCAGCAGCCTACTGGGAAACACCATATATTTT.

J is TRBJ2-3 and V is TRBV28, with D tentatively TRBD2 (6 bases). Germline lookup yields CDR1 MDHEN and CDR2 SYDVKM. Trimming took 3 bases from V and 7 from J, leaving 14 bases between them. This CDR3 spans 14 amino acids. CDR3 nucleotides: TGTGCCAGCAGTTTTTCCGAGACTAGGAATACGCAGTATTTT. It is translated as CASSFSETRNTQYF.

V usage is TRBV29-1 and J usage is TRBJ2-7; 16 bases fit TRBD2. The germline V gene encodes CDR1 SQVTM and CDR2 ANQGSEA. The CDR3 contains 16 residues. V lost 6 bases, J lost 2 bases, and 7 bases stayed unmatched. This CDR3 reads CSVAGTSGRAPYEQYF. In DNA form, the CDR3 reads TGCAGCGTAGCAGGGACTAGCGGGAGGGCCCCCTACGAGCAGTACTTC.

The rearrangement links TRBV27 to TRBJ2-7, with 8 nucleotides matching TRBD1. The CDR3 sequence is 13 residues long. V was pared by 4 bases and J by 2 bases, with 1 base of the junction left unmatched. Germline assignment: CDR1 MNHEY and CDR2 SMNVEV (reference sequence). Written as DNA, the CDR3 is TGTGCCAGCAGTTCAGGGGGCCCCTACGAGCAGTACTTC. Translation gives CASSSGGPYEQYF.

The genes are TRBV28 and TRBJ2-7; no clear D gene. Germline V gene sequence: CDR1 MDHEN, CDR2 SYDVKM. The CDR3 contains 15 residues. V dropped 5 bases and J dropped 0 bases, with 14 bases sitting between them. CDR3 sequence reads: CASSAPRRDSYEQYF. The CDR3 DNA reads TGTGCCAGCAGTGCCCCTAGGAGAGACTCCTACGAGCAGTACTTC. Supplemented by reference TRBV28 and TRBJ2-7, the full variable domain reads DVKVTQSSRYLVKRTGEKVFLECVQDMDHENMFWYRQDPGLGLRLIYFSYDVKMKEKGDIPEGYSVSREKKERFSLILESASTNQTSMYLCASSAPRRDSYEQYFGPGTRLTVT.

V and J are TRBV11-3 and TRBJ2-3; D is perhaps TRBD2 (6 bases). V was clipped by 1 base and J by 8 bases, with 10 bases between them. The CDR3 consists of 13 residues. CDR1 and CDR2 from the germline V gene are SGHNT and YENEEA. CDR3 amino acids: CASSLGPEGTQYF. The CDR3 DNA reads TGTGCCAGCAGCTTAGGCCCGGAGGGTACGCAGTATTTT.

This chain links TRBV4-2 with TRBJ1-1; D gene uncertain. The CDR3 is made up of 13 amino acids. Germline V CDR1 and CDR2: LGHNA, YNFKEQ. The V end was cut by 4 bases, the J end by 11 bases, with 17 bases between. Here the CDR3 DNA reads TGTGCCAGCAGCCCGGGTAGGTTTGACGGGGCTTTCTTT. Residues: CASSPGRFDGAFF.

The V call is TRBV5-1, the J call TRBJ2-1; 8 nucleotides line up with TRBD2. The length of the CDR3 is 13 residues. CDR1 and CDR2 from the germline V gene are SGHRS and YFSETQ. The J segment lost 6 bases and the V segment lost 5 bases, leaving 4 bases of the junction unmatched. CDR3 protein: CASSRGGSNEQFF. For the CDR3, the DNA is TGCGCCAGCAGTCGGGGGGGATCCAATGAGCAGTTCTTC. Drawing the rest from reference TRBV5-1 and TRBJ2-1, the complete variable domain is KAGVTQTPRYLIKTRGQQVTLSCSPISGHRSVSWYQQTPGQGLQFLFEYFSETQRNKGNFPGRFSGRQFSNSRSEMNVSTLELGDSALYLCASSRGGSNEQFFGPGTRLTVL.

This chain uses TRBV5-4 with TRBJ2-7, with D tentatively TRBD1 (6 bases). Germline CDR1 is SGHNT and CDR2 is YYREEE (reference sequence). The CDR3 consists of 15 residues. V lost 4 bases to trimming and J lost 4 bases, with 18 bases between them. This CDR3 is CASSRQDPQYYEQYF. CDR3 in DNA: TGTGCCAGCAGCAGACAGGACCCCCAATATTACGAGCAGTACTTC.